The 9 T cell receptor beta chains presented below share a single source sample, sequenced in a study of blood T cell repertoires in COVID-19. Assay used: immunoSEQ multiplex PCR; TCRdb lists only in-frame clones, some missing. The table includes approximately 57,000 clones, more than 75% detected once. Input material: peripheral blood. The source is a man aged 35-49 years with active COVID-19.

The rearrangement uses TRBV14 and TRBJ1-1; unclear D gene. Germline CDR1 SGHDN, CDR2 FVKESK. The CDR3 is 15 residues long. V was pared by 1 base and J by 0 bases, with 9 bases between. The DNA for the CDR3 is TGTGCCAGCAGCCAAGTGCGGTTCATGAACACTGAAGCTTTCTTT. It yields the protein CASSQVRFMNTEAFF.

The chain uses TRBV18 and TRBJ2-3, with TRBD2 as a possible D gene (5 bases). The V gene lost 2 bases and the J gene lost 2 bases, with 11 bases spanning the gap. Germline V CDR1 and CDR2: KGHSH, LQKENI. The CDR3 spans 15 residues. The CDR3 nucleotides are TGTGCCAGCTCACCAGCTAGCCACTTCACAGATACGCAGTATTTT. Encoded protein: CASSPASHFTDTQYF. Supplemented by reference TRBV18 and TRBJ2-3, the full variable domain reads NAGVMQNPRHLVRRRGQEARLRCSPMKGHSHVYWYRQLPEEGLKFMVYLQKENIIDESGMPKERFSAEFPKEGPSILRIQQVVRGDSAAYFCASSPASHFTDTQYFGPGTRLTVL.

The rearrangement joins TRBV27 to TRBJ2-7; 8 positions agree with TRBD1. The ends lost 5 bases at V and 1 base at J; junction bases unmatched: 4. Germline V gives CDR1 MNHEY, CDR2 SMNVEV (reference sequence). The CDR3 spans 14 residues. In DNA form, the CDR3 reads TGTGCCAGCAGTAATCGACAGGGGTCCTACGAGCAGTACTTC. It codes for CASSNRQGSYEQYF.

The genes are TRBV6-5 and TRBJ1-2, with D unclear. Germline CDR1 and CDR2: MNHEY and SVGAGI. This CDR3 has 15 amino acids. The V gene lost 6 bases and the J gene lost 0 bases, with 14 bases spanning the gap. CDR3 residues: CASSLNPLANYGYTF. CDR3 nucleotides: TGTGCCAGCAGCTTGAATCCGTTAGCTAACTATGGCTACACCTTC.

CDR3 coding DNA: TGTGCCAGCAGTTACTACGGGGGAAGGACCTACAATGAGCAGTTCTTC. It translates to CASSYYGGRTYNEQFF. The V call is TRBV6-2 or TRBV6-3, the J call TRBJ2-1; maybe TRBD2 (6 bases). The germline V and J ends were trimmed by 1 base and 2 bases, with 12 bases remaining between them. This CDR3 region has 16 residues. Germline V CDR1 and CDR2: MNHEY, SVGEGT.

The chain recombines TRBV20-1 with TRBJ2-1; 10 bases match TRBD2. V trimming: 3 bases; J trimming: 4 bases; junction bases outside the gene matches: 3. The length of the CDR3 is 14 residues. The germline V gene encodes CDR1 DFQATT and CDR2 SNEGSKA (reference sequence). For the CDR3, the DNA is TGCAGTGCTAGTCTAGCGGGAGTTTACAATGAGCAGTTCTTC. Residues: CSASLAGVYNEQFF.

The rearrangement uses TRBV6-4 and TRBJ2-1; TRBD2 matches 8 bases. Germline values: CDR1 MRHNA, CDR2 SNTAGT. J was trimmed by 0 bases and V by 5 bases; bases with no gene match: 3. The CDR3 has 15 amino acids. This CDR3 reads CASSSSGSSYNEQFF. The CDR3 DNA sequence: TGTGCCAGCAGTTCTAGCGGGTCCTCCTACAATGAGCAGTTCTTC.

The rearrangement joins TRBV3-1 (or the pseudogene TRBV3-2) to TRBJ2-3; a weak D match, TRBD1 (6 bases). V was shortened by 4 bases and J by 4 bases, with 12 bases between the two germline ends. Looked up from germline, CDR1 is LGHDT and CDR2 is YNNKEL (reference sequence). CDR3 size: 14 residues. The CDR3 bases are TGTGCCAGCAGCCGAGGCCAGGGGCCAGATACGCAGTATTTT. Translation: CASSRGQGPDTQYF.

The chain employs TRBV19 and TRBJ2-7; 7 nucleotides match TRBD1. Per the germline V gene, CDR1 is LNHDA and CDR2 is SQIVND (reference sequence). V shed 3 bases and J 5 bases; nucleotides not matched to a gene: 4. The CDR3 sequence is 13 residues long. CDR3 DNA: TGTGCCAGTAGTATTAGAGGGGGCGACGAGCAGTACTTC. Its protein is CASSIRGGDEQYF. Supplemented by reference TRBV19 and TRBJ2-7, the full variable domain reads DGGITQSPKYLFRKEGQNVTLSCEQNLNHDAMYWYRQDPGQGLRLIYYSQIVNDFQKGDIAEGYSVSREKKESFPLTVTSAQKNPTAFYLCASSIRGGDEQYFGPGTRLTVT.